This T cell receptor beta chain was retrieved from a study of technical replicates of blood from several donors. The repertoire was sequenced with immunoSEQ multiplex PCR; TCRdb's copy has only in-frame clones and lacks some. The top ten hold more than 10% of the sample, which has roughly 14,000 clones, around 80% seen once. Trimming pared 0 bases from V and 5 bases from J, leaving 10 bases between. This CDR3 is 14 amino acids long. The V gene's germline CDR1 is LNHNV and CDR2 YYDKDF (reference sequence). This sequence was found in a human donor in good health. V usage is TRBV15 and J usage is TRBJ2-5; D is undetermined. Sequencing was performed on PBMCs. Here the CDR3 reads CATSRDSGTETQYF. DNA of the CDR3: TGTGCCACCAGCAGAGATTCCGGTACGGAGACCCAGTACTTC.